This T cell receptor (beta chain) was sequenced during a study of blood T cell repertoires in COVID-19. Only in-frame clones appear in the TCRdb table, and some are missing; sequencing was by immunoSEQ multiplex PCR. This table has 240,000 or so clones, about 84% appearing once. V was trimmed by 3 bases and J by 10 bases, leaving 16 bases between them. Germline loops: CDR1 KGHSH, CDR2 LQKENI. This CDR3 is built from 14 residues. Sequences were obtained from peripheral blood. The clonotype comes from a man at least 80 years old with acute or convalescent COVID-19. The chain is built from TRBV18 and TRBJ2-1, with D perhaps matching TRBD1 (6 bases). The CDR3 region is CASSPGQGSKEQFF. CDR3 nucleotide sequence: TGTGCCAGCTCACCCGGCCAGGGGAGTAAGGAGCAGTTCTTC. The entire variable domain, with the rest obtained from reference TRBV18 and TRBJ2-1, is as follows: NAGVMQNPRHLVRRRGQEARLRCSPMKGHSHVYWYRQLPEEGLKFMVYLQKENIIDESGMPKERFSAEFPKEGPSILRIQQVVRGDSAAYFCASSPGQGSKEQFFGPGTRLTVL.